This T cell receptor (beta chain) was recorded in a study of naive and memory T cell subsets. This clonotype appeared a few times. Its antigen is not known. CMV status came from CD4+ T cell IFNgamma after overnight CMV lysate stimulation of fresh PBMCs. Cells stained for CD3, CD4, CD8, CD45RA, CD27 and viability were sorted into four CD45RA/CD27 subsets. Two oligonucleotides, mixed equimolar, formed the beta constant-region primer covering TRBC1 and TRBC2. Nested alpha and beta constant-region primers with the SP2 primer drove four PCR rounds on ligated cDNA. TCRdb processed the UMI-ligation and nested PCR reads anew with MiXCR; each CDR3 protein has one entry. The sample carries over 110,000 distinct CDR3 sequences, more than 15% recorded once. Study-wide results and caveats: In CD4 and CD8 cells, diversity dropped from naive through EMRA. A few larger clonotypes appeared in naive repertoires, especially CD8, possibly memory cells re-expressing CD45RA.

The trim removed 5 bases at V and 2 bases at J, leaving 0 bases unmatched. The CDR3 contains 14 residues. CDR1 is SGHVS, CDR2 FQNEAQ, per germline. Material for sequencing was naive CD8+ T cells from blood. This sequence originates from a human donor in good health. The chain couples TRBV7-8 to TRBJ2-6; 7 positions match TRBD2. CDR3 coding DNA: TGTGCCAGCAGCGGGAGGGCTGGGGCCAACGTCCTGACTTTC. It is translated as CASSGRAGANVLTF.